This T cell receptor (beta chain) was found in a study of human T cells and chemical hapten exposure (dated by TCRdb to the early 2020s). Context from the whole study: For sensitization, 2% DPC in acetone was applied to a roughly 2 cm by roughly 2 cm area of upper inner arm skin. Throughout the approximately 26-week study period, patients were also given weekly therapeutic DPC doses on the scalp. Patch testing was performed on the upper back with Finn chambers containing 0.01% DPC, and the patch tests were scored after 6 days according to International Contact Dermatitis Research Group standards. Most of the patients in the cohort were female, and the cohort covered alopecia areata with under or over 50% scalp involvement, alopecia totalis and alopecia universalis. Libraries were pooled for sequencing, and variation in per-sample TCR yields was attributed mainly to small differences in library volumes within the pool. In alopecia patients, the study followed how the peripheral blood TCR repertoire changed in vivo over primary and secondary sensitization to diphenylcyclopropenone (DPC), a hapten. Blood samples were taken from patients before sensitization (week 0) and at 2, 6 and about 24 weeks after DPC sensitization. For TCR sequencing, blood came from about 29 alopecia patients at anywhere from one to four time points (pre-sensitization, 2, 6 and 24 weeks). Paper-wide results and their limitations: Alopecia, a presumed autoimmune disease, was present in all patients, so the immune response of the patients might differ from that of healthy individuals. Patch test score was positively correlated with the number of PT1 expanded TCRs, with significance at thresholds 8, 16 and 32 but not at 4. DPC sensitization did not change the number of TCRs with a frequency above 1 in 1000, and there was no evidence of changes in global repertoire structure. Significantly more large CDR3 similarity clusters were formed by expanded TCRs than by pre-sensitization or healthy control sets, consistent with antigen-driven responses. Repeated subsampling changed both the strength of the expansion versus patch-test correlation and the threshold at which the correlation became significant.

The sample's time point label, in plain terms: patch test 1, 2 weeks after DPC sensitization. The sample's treatment or condition label, in plain terms: therapeutic diphenylcyclopropenone sensitization with weekly scalp DPC. At each patch-test visit, blood was drawn before the patch test was applied. Patients were considered eligible if aged 18 to 70, diagnosed with alopecia and deemed suitable for DPC therapy, and patients were excluded if pregnant. Total RNA was extracted from unfractionated whole blood collected in Tempus Blood RNA tubes. The table lists this clonotype with a few counts. The antigen it binds to is not known. No much larger clone exists at a distance of one base, and base qualities are not known. The library was generated by RACE. TCRdb shows the sequencer as NextSeq 500. Library preparation attached unique molecular identifiers to individual cDNA molecules for quantitative, reproducible TCR counting. From each blood RNA sample, both TCR alpha and TCR beta chains were sequenced. The study's own analysis went as follows. Samples had a median of 95,638 TCRs, with a range from about 23,224 to 750,000. The Decombinator software suite was used to annotate the V, J and CDR3 of the TCR reads. To make PS versus PT1 abundance plots, every sample was subsampled to the same number of TCRs (28,000). TCRs were defined as expanded if absent before sensitization and observed at least eight times at the 2-week time point. The public reads were reprocessed in TCRdb via fastp at Q25 and MiXCR, keeping in-frame beta chains. Entries that share a CDR3 protein sequence are merged under the most common genes and DNA. For this entry, the V and J calls and clone size follow TCRdb and not the study's own pipeline. The sample table records around 110,000 distinct CDR3 sequences; around 10% of these occur just once. Approximately 1.4% of the sample comes from the top ten.

The CDR3 runs 14 residues from the cysteine to the phenylalanine. Only the CDR3 DNA stays, 42 bases, in frame from base 1. V is pruned by 2 bases and J by 8 bases, leaving 6 bases of the junction without a gene match. The germline V gene (reference sequence) supplies CDR1 DFQATT and CDR2 SNEGSKA. The source of this sequence is a woman in her fifties or sixties with alopecia areata. Some clones in this sample may be carry-over from other donors' samples. This chain joins TRBV20-1 to TRBJ1-4, with 9 central nucleotides matching TRBD1. Sequenced material: whole blood, taken in connection with sensitization to the hapten diphenylcyclopropenone (DPC). The CDR3 here reads CSARRQGDGEKLFF. In nucleotides, the sequence is TGCAGTGCTAGAAGACAGGGGGATGGGGAAAAACTGTTTTTT.